A selection of T cell receptor beta chains follows, all from one sample in a study of ipilimumab plus nivolumab after autologous stem cell transplantation. Using immunoSEQ multiplex PCR, the repertoire was profiled, and TCRdb retains in-frame clones only, with some absent. The sample includes some 87,000 clones, under 85% of them seen just once. The sequencing here drew on PBMCs, taken in a trial of ipilimumab plus nivolumab as post-transplant consolidation. The source of these receptors is a male donor with diffuse large B-cell lymphoma. Both conserved end residues are part of each CDR3. Each record gives: D gene, V gene, J gene, clone size, CDR3 protein, CDR3 DNA. A D gene is named only where the DNA matches it firmly. Clone size, where shown, is once, few, many, or a class for clones that have expanded.

d_call: -
v_call: TRBV2
j_call: TRBJ2-1
clone_size: -
cdr3_aa: CASSEGLGQFF
cdr3_nt: TGTGCCAGCAGTGAGGGCCTCGGGCAGTTCTTC

d_call: -
v_call: TRBV7-2
j_call: TRBJ2-7
clone_size: -
cdr3_aa: CASSFAGQSSYEQYF
cdr3_nt: TGTGCCAGCAGCTTCGCGGGACAGTCCTCCTACGAGCAGTACTTC

d_call: -
v_call: TRBV7-6
j_call: TRBJ2-1
clone_size: -
cdr3_aa: CASSLAWEGGEQFF
cdr3_nt: TGTGCCAGCAGCTTAGCGTGGGAAGGAGGTGAGCAGTTCTTC

d_call: -
v_call: TRBV30
j_call: TRBJ1-5
clone_size: few
cdr3_aa: CAWSAGGNQPQHF
cdr3_nt: TGTGCCTGGAGTGCAGGAGGCAATCAGCCCCAGCATTTT

d_call: TRBD1
v_call: TRBV9
j_call: TRBJ1-1
clone_size: -
cdr3_aa: CASSVGDRIIMNTEAFF
cdr3_nt: TGTGCCAGCAGCGTAGGGGACAGGATAATTATGAACACTGAAGCTTTCTTT

d_call: TRBD2
v_call: TRBV9
j_call: TRBJ2-1
clone_size: -
cdr3_aa: CASSAGPRLAGYNEQFF
cdr3_nt: TGTGCCAGCAGCGCCGGACCTCGACTAGCGGGGTACAATGAGCAGTTCTTC

d_call: -
v_call: TRBV7-9
j_call: TRBJ1-1
clone_size: -
cdr3_aa: CASSLADGAEAFF
cdr3_nt: TGTGCCAGCAGCTTAGCGGATGGGGCGGAAGCTTTCTTT

d_call: TRBD1
v_call: TRBV2
j_call: TRBJ2-7
clone_size: -
cdr3_aa: CASSIGQGWDEQYF
cdr3_nt: TGTGCCAGCAGTATAGGACAGGGGTGGGACGAGCAGTACTTC

d_call: TRBD2
v_call: TRBV4-2
j_call: TRBJ2-7
clone_size: -
cdr3_aa: CASSPAVLAGVHEQYF
cdr3_nt: TGTGCCAGCAGCCCCGCTGTCCTAGCGGGGGTTCACGAGCAGTACTTC

d_call: -
v_call: TRBV11-1
j_call: TRBJ1-1
clone_size: -
cdr3_aa: CASSLQWGNTEAFF
cdr3_nt: TGTGCCAGCAGCTTACAATGGGGTAACACTGAAGCTTTCTTT

d_call: TRBD1
v_call: TRBV6-5
j_call: TRBJ1-2
clone_size: few
cdr3_aa: CASSSRTGYGYTF
cdr3_nt: TGTGCCAGCAGTTCCCGGACAGGGTATGGCTACACCTTC

d_call: TRBD1
v_call: TRBV6-5
j_call: TRBJ1-6
clone_size: -
cdr3_aa: CASNLLDRNNSPLHF
cdr3_nt: TGTGCCAGCAATTTATTGGACAGGAATAATTCACCCCTCCACTTT

d_call: TRBD2
v_call: TRBV6-5
j_call: TRBJ2-3
clone_size: -
cdr3_aa: CASSYGGGGSTTQYF
cdr3_nt: TGTGCCAGCAGTTACGGCGGGGGGGGCTCGACAACGCAGTATTTT

d_call: -
v_call: TRBV6-5
j_call: TRBJ2-7
clone_size: -
cdr3_aa: CASRVYGGTGEQYF
cdr3_nt: TGTGCCAGCAGGGTTTATGGCGGGACCGGGGAGCAGTACTTC

d_call: -
v_call: TRBV6-5
j_call: TRBJ1-1
clone_size: -
cdr3_aa: CASSLQGVNTEAFF
cdr3_nt: TGTGCCAGCAGCCTACAGGGAGTGAACACTGAAGCTTTCTTT

d_call: TRBD1
v_call: TRBV29-1
j_call: TRBJ2-3
clone_size: -
cdr3_aa: CSVEGQGATDTQYF
cdr3_nt: TGCAGCGTTGAGGGACAGGGGGCAACAGATACGCAGTATTTT

d_call: TRBD1
v_call: TRBV5-6
j_call: TRBJ2-7
clone_size: -
cdr3_aa: CASTLKGTGAPGLTYEQYF
cdr3_nt: TGTGCCAGCACCCTTAAAGGGACAGGGGCTCCAGGTCTCACCTACGAGCAGTACTTC

d_call: -
v_call: TRBV5-4
j_call: TRBJ1-2
clone_size: -
cdr3_aa: CASSLDTQGRTF
cdr3_nt: TGTGCCAGCAGCTTGGATACACAGGGTCGCACCTTC

d_call: -
v_call: TRBV5-1
j_call: TRBJ1-1
clone_size: -
cdr3_aa: CASSLANLNTEAFF
cdr3_nt: TGCGCCAGCAGCTTGGCCAATCTGAACACTGAAGCTTTCTTT

d_call: TRBD1
v_call: TRBV29-1
j_call: TRBJ1-2
clone_size: -
cdr3_aa: CSVRQGPSYGYTF
cdr3_nt: TGCAGCGTTAGACAGGGTCCTAGCTATGGCTACACCTTC

d_call: TRBD2
v_call: TRBV7-2
j_call: TRBJ2-1
clone_size: -
cdr3_aa: CASSFGEGARYEQFF
cdr3_nt: TGTGCCAGCAGCTTTGGGGAGGGCGCGAGGTATGAGCAGTTCTTC

d_call: -
v_call: TRBV30
j_call: TRBJ1-3
clone_size: -
cdr3_aa: CAWSRPGTTGNTIYF
cdr3_nt: TGTGCCTGGAGCAGGCCAGGGACAACTGGAAACACCATATATTTT

d_call: -
v_call: TRBV6-5
j_call: TRBJ1-5
clone_size: -
cdr3_aa: CASSYHTDQPQHF
cdr3_nt: TGTGCCAGCAGTTACCACACGGATCAGCCCCAGCATTTT

d_call: -
v_call: TRBV18
j_call: TRBJ1-3
clone_size: few
cdr3_aa: CASSPQESGNTIYF
cdr3_nt: TGTGCCAGCTCACCTCAGGAATCTGGAAACACCATATATTTT

d_call: -
v_call: TRBV7-3
j_call: TRBJ2-3
clone_size: once
cdr3_aa: CASSLSPGSTDTQYF
cdr3_nt: TGTGCCAGCAGCTTAAGTCCCGGTAGCACAGATACGCAGTATTTT

d_call: -
v_call: TRBV10-2
j_call: TRBJ1-1
clone_size: -
cdr3_aa: CASGDRDSRGVTEAFF
cdr3_nt: TGCGCCAGCGGGGACCGGGACTCCCGGGGGGTCACTGAAGCTTTCTTT

d_call: TRBD1
v_call: TRBV6-6
j_call: TRBJ2-1
clone_size: -
cdr3_aa: CASSQSDRVGNEQFF
cdr3_nt: TGTGCCAGCAGTCAATCGGACAGGGTGGGCAATGAGCAGTTCTTC

d_call: -
v_call: TRBV21-1
j_call: TRBJ2-5
clone_size: -
cdr3_aa: CASSKVKGTGETQYF
cdr3_nt: TGTGCCAGCAGCAAAGTAAAAGGGACGGGGGAGACCCAGTACTTC

d_call: -
v_call: TRBV19
j_call: TRBJ2-7
clone_size: -
cdr3_aa: CASSSIQGSEQYF
cdr3_nt: TGTGCCAGTAGCTCCATTCAGGGGAGCGAGCAGTACTTC